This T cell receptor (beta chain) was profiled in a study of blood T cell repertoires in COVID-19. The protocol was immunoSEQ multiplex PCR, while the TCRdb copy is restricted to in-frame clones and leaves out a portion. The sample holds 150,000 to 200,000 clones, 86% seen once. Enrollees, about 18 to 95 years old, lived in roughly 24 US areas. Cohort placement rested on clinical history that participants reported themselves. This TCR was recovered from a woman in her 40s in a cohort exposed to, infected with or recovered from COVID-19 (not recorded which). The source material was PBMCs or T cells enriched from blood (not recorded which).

The CDR3 loop reads CASSLRGAQFNEQFF. In DNA, the CDR3 is TGTGCCAGCAGCTTACGCGGGGCTCAATTCAATGAGCAGTTCTTC. This rearrangement joins TRBV7-9 to TRBJ2-1; TRBD2 might be the D (6 bases). Germline V gene data show CDR1 as SEHNR and CDR2 as FQNEAQ (reference sequence). The germline V and J ends were trimmed by 2 bases and 6 bases, with 14 bases remaining between them. CDR3 length: 15 amino acids.